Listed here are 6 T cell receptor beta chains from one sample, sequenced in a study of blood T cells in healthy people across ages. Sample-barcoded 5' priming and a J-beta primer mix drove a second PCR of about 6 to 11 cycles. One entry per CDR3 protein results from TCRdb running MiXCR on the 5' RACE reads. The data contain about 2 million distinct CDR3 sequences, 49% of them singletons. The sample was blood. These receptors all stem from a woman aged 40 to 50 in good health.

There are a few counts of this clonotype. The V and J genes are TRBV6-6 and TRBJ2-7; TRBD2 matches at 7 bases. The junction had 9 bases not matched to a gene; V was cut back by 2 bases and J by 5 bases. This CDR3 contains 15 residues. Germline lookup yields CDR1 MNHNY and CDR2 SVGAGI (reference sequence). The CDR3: CASSYTGGRVHEQYF. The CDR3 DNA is TGTGCCAGCAGTTACACTGGAGGGAGGGTCCACGAGCAGTACTTC.

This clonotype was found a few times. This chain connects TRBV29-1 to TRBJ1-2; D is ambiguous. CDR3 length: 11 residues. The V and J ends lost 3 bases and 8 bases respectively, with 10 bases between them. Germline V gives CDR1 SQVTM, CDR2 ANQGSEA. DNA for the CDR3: TGCAGCGTTGACCCCACAAGGGGCTACACCTTC. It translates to CSVDPTRGYTF.

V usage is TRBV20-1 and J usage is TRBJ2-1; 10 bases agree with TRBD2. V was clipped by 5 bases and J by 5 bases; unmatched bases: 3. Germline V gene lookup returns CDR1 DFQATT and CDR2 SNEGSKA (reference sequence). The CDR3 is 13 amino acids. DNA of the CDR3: TGCAGTGCTTACACTAGCGGGGACAATGAGCAGTTCTTC. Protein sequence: CSAYTSGDNEQFF.

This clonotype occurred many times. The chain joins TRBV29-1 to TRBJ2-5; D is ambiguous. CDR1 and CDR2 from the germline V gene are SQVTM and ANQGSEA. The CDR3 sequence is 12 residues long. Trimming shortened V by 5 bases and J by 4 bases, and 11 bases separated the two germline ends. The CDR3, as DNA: TGCAGCGTTAAATGGGGTCCAGAGACCCAGTACTTC. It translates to CSVKWGPETQYF.

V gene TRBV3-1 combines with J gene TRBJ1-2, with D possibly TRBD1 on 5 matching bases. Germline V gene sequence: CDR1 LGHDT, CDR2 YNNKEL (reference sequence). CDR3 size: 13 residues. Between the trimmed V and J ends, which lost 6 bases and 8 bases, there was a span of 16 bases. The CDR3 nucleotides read TGTGCCAGCAGGGATACAGGACGGGGCGGCTACACCTTC. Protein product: CASRDTGRGGYTF.

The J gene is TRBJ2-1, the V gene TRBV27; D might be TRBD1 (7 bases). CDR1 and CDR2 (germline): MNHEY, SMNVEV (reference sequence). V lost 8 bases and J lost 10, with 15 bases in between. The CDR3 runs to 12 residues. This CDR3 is CASGGTASEQFF. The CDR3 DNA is TGTGCCAGCGGGGGGACAGCCAGCGAGCAGTTCTTC.